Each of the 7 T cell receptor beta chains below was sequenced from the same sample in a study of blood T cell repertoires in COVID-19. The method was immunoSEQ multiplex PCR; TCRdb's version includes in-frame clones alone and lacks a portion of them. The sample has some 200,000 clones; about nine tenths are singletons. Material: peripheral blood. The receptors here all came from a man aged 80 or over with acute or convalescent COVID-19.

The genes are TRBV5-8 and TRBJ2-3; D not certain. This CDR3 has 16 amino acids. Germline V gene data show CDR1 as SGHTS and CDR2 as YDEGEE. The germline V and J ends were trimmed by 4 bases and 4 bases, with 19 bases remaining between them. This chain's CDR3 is CASSPESNYGSDTQYF. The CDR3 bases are TGTGCCAGCAGCCCCGAATCAAACTACGGGTCAGATACGCAGTATTTT.

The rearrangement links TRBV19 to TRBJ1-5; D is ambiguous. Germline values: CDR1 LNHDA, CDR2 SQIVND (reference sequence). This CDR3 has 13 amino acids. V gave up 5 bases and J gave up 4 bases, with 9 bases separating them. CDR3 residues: CASSGARNQPQHF. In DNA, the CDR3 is TGTGCCAGTAGTGGCGCGAGGAATCAGCCCCAGCATTTT.

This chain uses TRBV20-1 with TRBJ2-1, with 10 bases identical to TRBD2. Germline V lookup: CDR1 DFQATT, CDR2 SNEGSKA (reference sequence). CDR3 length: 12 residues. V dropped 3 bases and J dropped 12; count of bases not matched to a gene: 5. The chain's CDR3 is CSASDGLAVQFF. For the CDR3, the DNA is TGCAGTGCTAGTGATGGACTAGCGGTGCAGTTCTTC.

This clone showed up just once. The CDR3 here is CASSPGSPYNEQFF. CDR3 DNA: TGTGCCAGCAGCCCAGGGTCCCCCTACAATGAGCAGTTCTTC. V and J are TRBV5-6 and TRBJ2-1; tentative D call: TRBD1 (5 bases). The CDR3 runs 14 residues. The V gene's germline CDR1 is SGHDT and CDR2 YYEEEE. Trimming cost V 4 bases and J 2 bases, with 10 bases left between them.

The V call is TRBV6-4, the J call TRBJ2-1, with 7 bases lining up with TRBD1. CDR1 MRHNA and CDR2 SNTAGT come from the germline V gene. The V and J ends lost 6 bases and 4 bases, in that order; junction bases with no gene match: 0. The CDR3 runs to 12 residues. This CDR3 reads CASRGQYNEQFF. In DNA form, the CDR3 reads TGTGCCAGCAGGGGACAGTACAATGAGCAGTTCTTC.

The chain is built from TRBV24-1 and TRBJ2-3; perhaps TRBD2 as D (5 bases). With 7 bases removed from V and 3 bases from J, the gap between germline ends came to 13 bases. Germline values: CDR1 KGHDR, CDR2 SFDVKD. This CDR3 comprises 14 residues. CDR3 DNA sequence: TGTGCCACCAGCGCGGGCGCTATAACAGATACGCAGTATTTT. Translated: CATSAGAITDTQYF.

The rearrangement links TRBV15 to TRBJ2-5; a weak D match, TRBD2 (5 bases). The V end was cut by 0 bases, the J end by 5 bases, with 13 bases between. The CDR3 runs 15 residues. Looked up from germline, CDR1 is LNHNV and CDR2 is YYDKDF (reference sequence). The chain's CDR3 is CATSRDFGVGETQYF. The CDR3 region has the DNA TGTGCCACCAGCAGAGATTTCGGGGTAGGGGAGACCCAGTACTTC.